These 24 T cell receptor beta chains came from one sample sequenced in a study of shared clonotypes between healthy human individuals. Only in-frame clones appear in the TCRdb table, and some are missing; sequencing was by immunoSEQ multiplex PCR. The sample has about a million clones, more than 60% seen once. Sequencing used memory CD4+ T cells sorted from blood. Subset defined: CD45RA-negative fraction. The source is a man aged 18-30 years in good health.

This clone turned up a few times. The CDR3 nucleotides are TGTGCCAGCTCACCAGCGGACACCTCTGGAAACACCATATATTTT. Its protein product is CASSPADTSGNTIYF. The V and J genes are TRBV18 and TRBJ1-3, with D perhaps TRBD1 (5 bases). Germline CDR1 and CDR2: KGHSH and LQKENI. The CDR3 length is 15 residues. V shed 2 bases and J shed 0 bases, with 8 bases lying between them.

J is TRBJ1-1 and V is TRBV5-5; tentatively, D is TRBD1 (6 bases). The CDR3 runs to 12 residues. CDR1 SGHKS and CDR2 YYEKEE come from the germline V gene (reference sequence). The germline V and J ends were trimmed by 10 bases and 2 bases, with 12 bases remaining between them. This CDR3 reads CACTGINTEAFF. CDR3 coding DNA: TGTGCCTGCACAGGGATTAACACTGAAGCTTTCTTT.

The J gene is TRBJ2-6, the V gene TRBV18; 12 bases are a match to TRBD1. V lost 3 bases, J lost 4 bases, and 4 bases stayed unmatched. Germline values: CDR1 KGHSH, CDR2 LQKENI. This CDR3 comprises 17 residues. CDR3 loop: CASSPGTGGKGANVLTF. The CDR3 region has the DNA TGTGCCAGCTCACCCGGGACAGGGGGCAAAGGGGCCAACGTCCTGACTTTC.

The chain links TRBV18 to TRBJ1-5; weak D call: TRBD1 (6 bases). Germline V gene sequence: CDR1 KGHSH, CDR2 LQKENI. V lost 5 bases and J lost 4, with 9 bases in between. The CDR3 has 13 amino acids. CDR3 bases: TGTGCCAGCTCAGAAACAGGGAATCAGCCCCAGCATTTT. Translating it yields CASSETGNQPQHF.

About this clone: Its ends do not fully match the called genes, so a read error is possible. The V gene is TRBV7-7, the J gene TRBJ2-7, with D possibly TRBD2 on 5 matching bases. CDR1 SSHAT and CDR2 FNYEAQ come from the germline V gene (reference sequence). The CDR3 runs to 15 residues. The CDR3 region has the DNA TGTGCTAGCAGCTTAGCGCAAGGGAGTGGTTACGAGCAGTACTTC. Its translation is CASSLAQGSGYEQYF.

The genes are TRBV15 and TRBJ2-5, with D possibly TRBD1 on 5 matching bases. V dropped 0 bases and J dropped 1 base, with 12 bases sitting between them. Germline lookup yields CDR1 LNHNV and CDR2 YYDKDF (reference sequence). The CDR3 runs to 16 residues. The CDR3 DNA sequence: TGTGCCACCAGCAGAGATTCAGGCAGGGCCCAAGAGACCCAGTACTTC. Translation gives CATSRDSGRAQETQYF.

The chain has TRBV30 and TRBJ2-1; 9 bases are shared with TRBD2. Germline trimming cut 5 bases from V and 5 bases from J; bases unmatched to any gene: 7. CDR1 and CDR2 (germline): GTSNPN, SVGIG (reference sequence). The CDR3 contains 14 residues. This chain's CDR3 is CAWGRIAGDNEQFF. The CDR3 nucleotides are TGTGCCTGGGGCCGGATAGCGGGGGACAATGAGCAGTTCTTC. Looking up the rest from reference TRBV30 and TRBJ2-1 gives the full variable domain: SQTIHQWPATLVQPVGSPLSLECTVEGTSNPNLYWYRQAAGRGLQLLFYSVGIGQISSEVPQNLSASRPQDRQFILSSKKLLLSDSGFYLCAWGRIAGDNEQFFGPGTRLTVL.

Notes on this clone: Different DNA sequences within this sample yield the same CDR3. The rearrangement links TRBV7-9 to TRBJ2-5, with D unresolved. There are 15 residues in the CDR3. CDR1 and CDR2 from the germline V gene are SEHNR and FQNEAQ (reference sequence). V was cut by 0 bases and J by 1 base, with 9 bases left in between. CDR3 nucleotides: TGTGCCAGCAGCTTAGCGCTGGCAGCCCAAGAGACCCAGTACTTC. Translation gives CASSLALAAQETQYF.

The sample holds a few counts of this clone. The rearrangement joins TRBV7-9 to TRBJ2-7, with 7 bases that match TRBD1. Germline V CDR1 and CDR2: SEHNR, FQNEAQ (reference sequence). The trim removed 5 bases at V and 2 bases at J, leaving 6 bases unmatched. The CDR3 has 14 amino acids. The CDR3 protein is CASSPGQKTYEQYF. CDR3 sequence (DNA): TGTGCCAGCAGCCCGGGACAGAAGACCTACGAGCAGTACTTC.

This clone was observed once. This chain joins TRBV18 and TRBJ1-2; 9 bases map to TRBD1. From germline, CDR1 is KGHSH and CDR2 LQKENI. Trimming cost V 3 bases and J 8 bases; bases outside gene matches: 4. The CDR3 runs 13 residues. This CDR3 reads CASSPDRGDGYTF. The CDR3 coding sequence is TGTGCCAGCTCACCCGACAGGGGGGACGGCTACACCTTC.

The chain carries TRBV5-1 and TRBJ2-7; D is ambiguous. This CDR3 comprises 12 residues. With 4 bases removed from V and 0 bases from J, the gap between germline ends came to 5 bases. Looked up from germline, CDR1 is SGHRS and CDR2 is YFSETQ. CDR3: CASSKPSYEQYF. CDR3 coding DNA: TGCGCCAGCAGCAAACCCTCCTACGAGCAGTACTTC.

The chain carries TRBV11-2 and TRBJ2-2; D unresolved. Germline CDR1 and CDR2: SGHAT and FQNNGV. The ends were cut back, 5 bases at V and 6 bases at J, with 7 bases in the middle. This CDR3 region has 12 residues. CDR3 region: CASSQSPGELFF. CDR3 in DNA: TGTGCCAGCAGCCAGAGTCCCGGGGAGCTGTTTTTT.

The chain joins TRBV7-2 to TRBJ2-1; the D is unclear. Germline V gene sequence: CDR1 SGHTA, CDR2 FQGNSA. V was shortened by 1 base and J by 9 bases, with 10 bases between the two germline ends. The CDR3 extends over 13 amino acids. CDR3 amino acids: CASSLESSLEQFF. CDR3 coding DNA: TGTGCCAGCAGCTTAGAATCCAGCCTTGAGCAGTTCTTC. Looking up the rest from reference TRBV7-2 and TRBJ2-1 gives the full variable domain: GAGVSQSPSNKVTEKGKDVELRCDPISGHTALYWYRQSLGQGLEFLIYFQGNSAPDKSGLPSDRFSAERTGGSVSTLTIQRTQQEDSAVYLCASSLESSLEQFFGPGTRLTVL.

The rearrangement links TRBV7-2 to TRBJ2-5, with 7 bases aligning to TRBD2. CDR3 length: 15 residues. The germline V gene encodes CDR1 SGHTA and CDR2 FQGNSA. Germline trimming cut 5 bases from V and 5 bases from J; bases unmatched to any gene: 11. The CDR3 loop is CASSGSSGVVETQYF. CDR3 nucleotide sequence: TGTGCCAGCAGCGGCAGCAGCGGGGTGGTGGAGACCCAGTACTTC.

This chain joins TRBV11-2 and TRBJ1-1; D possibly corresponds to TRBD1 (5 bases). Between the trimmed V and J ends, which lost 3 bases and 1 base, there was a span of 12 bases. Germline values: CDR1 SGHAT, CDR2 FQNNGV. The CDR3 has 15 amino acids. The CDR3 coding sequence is TGTGCCAGCAGCTTGGTGACAGACGGGAACACTGAAGCTTTCTTT. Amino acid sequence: CASSLVTDGNTEAFF.

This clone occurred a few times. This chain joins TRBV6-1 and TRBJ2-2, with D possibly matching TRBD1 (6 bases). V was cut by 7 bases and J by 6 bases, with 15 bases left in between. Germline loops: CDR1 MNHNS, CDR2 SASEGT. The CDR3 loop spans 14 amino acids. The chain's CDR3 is CASILLTGPGELFF. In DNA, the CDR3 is TGTGCCAGCATCCTACTGACAGGTCCCGGGGAGCTGTTTTTT.

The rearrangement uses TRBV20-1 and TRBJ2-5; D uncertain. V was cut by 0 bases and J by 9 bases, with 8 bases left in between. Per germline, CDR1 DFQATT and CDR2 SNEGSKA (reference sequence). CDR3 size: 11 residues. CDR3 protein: CSARDAPAQYF. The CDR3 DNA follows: TGCAGTGCTAGAGATGCCCCGGCCCAGTACTTC.

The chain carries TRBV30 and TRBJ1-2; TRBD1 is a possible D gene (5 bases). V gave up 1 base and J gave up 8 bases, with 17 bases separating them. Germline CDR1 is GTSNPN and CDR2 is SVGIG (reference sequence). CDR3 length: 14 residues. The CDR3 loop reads CAWSALQVSIGYTF. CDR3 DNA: TGTGCCTGGAGTGCTTTACAGGTGTCGATCGGCTACACCTTC.

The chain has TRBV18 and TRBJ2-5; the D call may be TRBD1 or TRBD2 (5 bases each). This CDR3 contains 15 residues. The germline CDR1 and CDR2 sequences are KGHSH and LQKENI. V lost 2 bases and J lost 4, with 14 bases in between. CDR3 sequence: CASSPERGQRETQYF. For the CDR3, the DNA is TGTGCCAGCTCACCAGAACGGGGCCAAAGAGAGACCCAGTACTTC.

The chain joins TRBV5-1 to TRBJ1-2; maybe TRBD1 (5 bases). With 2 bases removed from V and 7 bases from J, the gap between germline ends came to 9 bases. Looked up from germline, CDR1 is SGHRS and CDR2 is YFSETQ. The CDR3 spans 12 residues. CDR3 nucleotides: TGCGCCAGCAGCTTTCAGCAGGGTGGCTACACCTTC. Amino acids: CASSFQQGGYTF.

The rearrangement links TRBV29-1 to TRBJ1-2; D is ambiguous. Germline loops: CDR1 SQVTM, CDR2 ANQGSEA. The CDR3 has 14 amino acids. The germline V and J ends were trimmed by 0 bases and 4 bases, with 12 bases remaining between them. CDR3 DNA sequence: TGCAGCGTTGAAGATCGGAGAAACGGCTATGGCTACACCTTC. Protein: CSVEDRRNGYGYTF.

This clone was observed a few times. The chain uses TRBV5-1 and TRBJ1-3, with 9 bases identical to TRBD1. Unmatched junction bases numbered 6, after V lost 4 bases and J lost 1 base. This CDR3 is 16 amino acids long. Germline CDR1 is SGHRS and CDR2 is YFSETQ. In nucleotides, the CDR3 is TGCGCCAGCAGCCGGGACAGGGTAGATTCTGGAAACACCATATATTTT. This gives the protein CASSRDRVDSGNTIYF.

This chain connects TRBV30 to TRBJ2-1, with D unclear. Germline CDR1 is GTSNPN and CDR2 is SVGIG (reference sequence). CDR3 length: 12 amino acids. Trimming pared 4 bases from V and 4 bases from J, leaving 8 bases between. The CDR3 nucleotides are TGTGCCTGGAATGAAGGATACAATGAGCAGTTCTTC. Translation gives CAWNEGYNEQFF.

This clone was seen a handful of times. Written as DNA, the CDR3 is TGTGCCAGCAGTGCGGACAGGGCGAATTCACCCCTCCACTTT. This encodes CASSADRANSPLHF. This sequence joins TRBV6-5 and TRBJ1-6, with 8 bases fitting TRBD1. J was trimmed by 7 bases and V by 5 bases; bases with no gene match: 4. Looked up from germline, CDR1 is MNHEY and CDR2 is SVGAGI. The CDR3 loop spans 14 amino acids.